These 32 T cell receptor beta chains originate from one sample sequenced in a study of OX40 agonist ivuxolimab in advanced cancers. Repertoires were generated with immunoSEQ multiplex PCR, while TCRdb's copy carries only in-frame clones and drops some. The sample holds around 66,000 clones, roughly 90% seen once. The source material was CD4+ or CD8+ T cells sorted from blood, sampled in a trial of the OX40 agonist ivuxolimab. Receptor source: an adult with an advanced solid tumor such as melanoma, head and neck, liver or kidney cancer.

The V and J genes are TRBV30 and TRBJ2-7, with D perhaps matching TRBD2 (5 bases). V dropped 4 bases and J dropped 2 bases, with 9 bases sitting between them. Germline CDR1 and CDR2: GTSNPN and SVGIG (reference sequence). This CDR3 is 12 amino acids long. The CDR3 DNA reads as TGTGCCTGGACCACGGAGGCCTACGAGCAGTACTTC. Its protein is CAWTTEAYEQYF.

This clone was detected only a few times. This chain links TRBV27 with TRBJ1-1, with TRBD1 matching 8 bases. V lost 6 bases, J lost 5 bases, and 8 bases stayed unmatched. This CDR3 contains 14 residues. Germline values: CDR1 MNHEY, CDR2 SMNVEV (reference sequence). The CDR3 region has the DNA TGTGCCAGCAGCACACAGGGGGATCGGACTGAAGCTTTCTTT. It codes for CASSTQGDRTEAFF.

The chain recombines TRBV15 with TRBJ1-2, with a possible D match to TRBD1 (5 bases). The germline V gene has CDR1 LNHNV and CDR2 YYDKDF (reference sequence). Trimming removed 1 base from V and 6 bases from J, with 6 bases in between. This CDR3 contains 12 residues. The CDR3 sequence is CATSRGGDGYTF. In DNA form, the CDR3 reads TGTGCCACCAGCAGAGGGGGGGATGGCTACACCTTC.

In its sample, this clone was seen once. This chain links TRBV6-5 with TRBJ1-2; 8 bases match TRBD1. The J segment lost 5 bases and the V segment lost 5 bases, leaving 10 bases of the junction unmatched. The CDR3 totals 15 residues. Germline V lookup: CDR1 MNHEY, CDR2 SVGAGI. CDR3 residues: CASSVDRALFYGYTF. The CDR3 nucleotides are TGTGCCAGCAGTGTGGACAGGGCGCTCTTTTATGGCTACACCTTC.

For this clone: Compared with germline, one end of the junction differs, possibly owing to a read error. This chain uses TRBV6-5 with TRBJ1-5; 8 bases agree with TRBD1. Germline V gives CDR1 MNHEY, CDR2 SVGAGI. The CDR3 spans 13 residues. The CDR3 DNA is TGTGCCGGCAGGGGGCAAATGGATCAGCCCCAGCATTTT. It is translated as CAGRGQMDQPQHF.

Notes on this clone: At one end the junction does not follow the germline gene, possibly because of a read error. This sequence joins TRBV15 and TRBJ2-3; TRBD2 might be the D (5 bases). Germline V lookup: CDR1 LNHNV, CDR2 YYDKDF (reference sequence). CDR3 length: 13 amino acids. DNA of the CDR3: TGTGCCACCAGGAGAGAGGGCTCCGATACGCAGTATTTT. This sequence encodes CATRREGSDTQYF. The whole variable domain, remainder taken from reference TRBV15 and TRBJ2-3, is DAMVIQNPRYQVTQFGKPVTLSCSQTLNHNVMYWYQQKSSQAPKLLFHYYDKDFNNEADTPDNFQSRRPNTSFCFLDIRSPGLGDTAMYLCATRREGSDTQYFGPGTRLTVL.

This chain's CDR3 is CAAKIAGGNNEQFF. The CDR3 bases are TGTGCCGCAAAAATAGCGGGAGGAAACAATGAGCAGTTCTTC. The rearrangement links TRBV27 to TRBJ2-1; 10 positions match TRBD2. The germline CDR1 and CDR2 sequences are MNHEY and SMNVEV (reference sequence). The CDR3 length is 14 residues. Unmatched junction bases numbered 9, after V lost 11 bases and J lost 5 bases.

This sequence joins TRBV27 and TRBJ2-7; D is uncertain. Trimming stripped 4 bases from V and 4 bases from J, with 8 bases between. Germline CDR1 reads MNHEY; CDR2 reads SMNVEV (reference sequence). This CDR3 comprises 12 residues. The CDR3 protein is CASSSRLYEQYF. The DNA of the CDR3 is TGTGCCAGCAGTTCCCGCCTATACGAGCAGTACTTC.

The V and J genes are TRBV5-1 and TRBJ2-5, with 8 bases fitting TRBD1. The J segment lost 5 bases and the V segment lost 4 bases, leaving 7 bases of the junction unmatched. In germline, CDR1 is SGHRS, CDR2 YFSETQ. The CDR3 is 14 residues long. CDR3 amino acids: CASSGGQAGETQYF. CDR3 bases: TGCGCCAGCAGCGGGGGACAGGCTGGGGAGACCCAGTACTTC.

The chain has TRBV15 and TRBJ2-3; D remains unclear. CDR1 and CDR2 (germline): LNHNV, YYDKDF (reference sequence). CDR3 size: 12 residues. The V and J ends lost 6 bases and 5 bases respectively, with 9 bases between them. DNA for the CDR3: TGTGCCACCAGTGCACGAGGAGATACGCAGTATTTT. Translation: CATSARGDTQYF. The entire variable domain, with the rest obtained from reference TRBV15 and TRBJ2-3, is as follows: DAMVIQNPRYQVTQFGKPVTLSCSQTLNHNVMYWYQQKSSQAPKLLFHYYDKDFNNEADTPDNFQSRRPNTSFCFLDIRSPGLGDTAMYLCATSARGDTQYFGPGTRLTVL.

This clone was detected once. The rearrangement links TRBV29-1 to TRBJ2-2; no firm D call. Trimming removed 4 bases from V and 5 bases from J, with 14 bases in between. There are 14 residues in the CDR3. Germline values: CDR1 SQVTM, CDR2 ANQGSEA. This chain's CDR3 is CSVGGSPETGELFF. Written as DNA, the CDR3 is TGCAGCGTTGGGGGATCCCCCGAAACCGGGGAGCTGTTTTTT.

This sequence joins TRBV7-2 and TRBJ1-1; D unresolved. The V end was cut by 0 bases, the J end by 5 bases, with 7 bases between. Germline lookup yields CDR1 SGHTA and CDR2 FQGNSA. There are 13 residues in the CDR3. The CDR3 coding sequence is TGTGCCAGCAGCTTAGCTCGGGGTACTGAAGCTTTCTTT. Translated: CASSLARGTEAFF.

V usage is TRBV19 and J usage is TRBJ2-2; D perhaps matches TRBD1 (6 bases). V was trimmed by 5 bases and J by 1 base, leaving 8 bases between them. This CDR3 has 14 residues. Germline-derived CDR1 and CDR2 are LNHDA and SQIVND (reference sequence). The CDR3 loop reads CASSETGNTGELFF. CDR3 sequence (DNA): TGTGCCAGTAGTGAGACAGGGAACACCGGGGAGCTGTTTTTT.

V is TRBV7-8 and J is TRBJ2-1; D may be TRBD2 (6 bases). Trimming stripped 3 bases from V and 9 bases from J, with 21 bases between. The CDR3 runs to 16 residues. Germline assignment: CDR1 SGHVS and CDR2 FQNEAQ. The CDR3 DNA sequence: TGTGCCAGCAGCTTCCAGGTAGGGGCAGGGACTGGTGAGCAGTTCTTC. Translating gives CASSFQVGAGTGEQFF.

The gene calls are TRBV20-1 and TRBJ1-2; D unclear. The CDR3 is 10 amino acids. Germline V gene lookup returns CDR1 DFQATT and CDR2 SNEGSKA (reference sequence). V dropped 4 bases and J dropped 2 bases, with 2 bases sitting between them. The CDR3: CSAINYGYTF. In DNA, the CDR3 is TGCAGTGCTATAAACTATGGCTACACCTTC.

The rearrangement joins TRBV7-2 to TRBJ2-5; tentative D call: TRBD1 (5 bases). TRBJ2-7 explains the end of the DNA better; the J call may be wrong. There are 13 residues in the CDR3. CDR1 SGHTA and CDR2 FQGNSA come from the germline V gene. The chain's CDR3 is CASSFGRDYEQYF. The CDR3 DNA reads as TGTGCCAGCAGCTTTGGCAGGGACTACGAGCAGTACTTC.

The chain recombines TRBV28 with TRBJ2-3; the match to TRBD2 covers 8 bases. The trim removed 4 bases at V and 8 bases at J, leaving 8 bases unmatched. This CDR3 comprises 14 residues. Looked up from germline, CDR1 is MDHEN and CDR2 is SYDVKM. DNA of the CDR3: TGTGCCAGCAGTTCCCCTCTCGGGGGGGGTACGCAGTATTTT. Translation: CASSSPLGGGTQYF. Supplemented by reference TRBV28 and TRBJ2-3, the full variable domain reads DVKVTQSSRYLVKRTGEKVFLECVQDMDHENMFWYRQDPGLGLRLIYFSYDVKMKEKGDIPEGYSVSREKKERFSLILESASTNQTSMYLCASSSPLGGGTQYFGPGTRLTVL.

This chain links TRBV28 with TRBJ1-1; D gene uncertain. With 4 bases removed from V and 5 bases from J, the gap between germline ends came to 14 bases. CDR1 is MDHEN and CDR2 is SYDVKM in the germline V gene. This CDR3 is 14 amino acids long. In DNA, the CDR3 is TGTGCCAGCAGTTCCTCGGGAGGGTGGACTGAAGCTTTCTTT. Encoded protein: CASSSSGGWTEAFF. The full variable domain, its missing parts supplied by reference TRBV28 and TRBJ1-1, is DVKVTQSSRYLVKRTGEKVFLECVQDMDHENMFWYRQDPGLGLRLIYFSYDVKMKEKGDIPEGYSVSREKKERFSLILESASTNQTSMYLCASSSSGGWTEAFFGQGTRLTVV.

In this sample, this clone turned up once. This chain joins TRBV9 and TRBJ2-2, with no clear D. CDR1 and CDR2 from the germline V gene are SGDLS and YYNGEE. The CDR3 runs to 16 residues. V was trimmed by 2 bases and J by 0 bases, leaving 11 bases between them. CDR3 sequence: CASSVGVGSNTGELFF. CDR3 DNA: TGTGCCAGCAGCGTTGGAGTGGGATCGAACACCGGGGAGCTGTTTTTT.

The V call is TRBV7-9, the J call TRBJ2-7; 15 bases map to TRBD2. Germline CDR1 reads SEHNR; CDR2 reads FQNEAQ (reference sequence). The CDR3 sequence is 16 residues long. V dropped 5 bases and J dropped 7; count of bases not matched to a gene: 9. The CDR3 DNA sequence: TGTGCCAGCAGCCGGATCACCGGGACTAGCGGGGGGGAGCAGTACTTC. Residues: CASSRITGTSGGEQYF.

The gene calls are TRBV4-1 and TRBJ2-3; 9 bases map to TRBD2. This CDR3 is built from 19 residues. Germline trimming cut 0 bases from V and 2 bases from J; bases unmatched to any gene: 12. Per the germline V gene, CDR1 is MGHRA and CDR2 is YSYEKL. For the CDR3, the DNA is TGCGCCAGCAGCCAAGAGGGGGCTAGCGGGGACGGATTCACAGATACGCAGTATTTT. Encoded protein: CASSQEGASGDGFTDTQYF.

The rearrangement links TRBV1 to TRBJ2-7; TRBD1 is taken as the D call from the table, unchecked against the DNA. TRBV1 is a recognized pseudogene. The CDR3 totals 15 residues. For the CDR3, the DNA is TGCACCAGCAGCCTTCTGGGACAGGGAGACTACGAGCAGTACTTC. Translating gives CTSSLLGQGDYEQYF.

This chain uses TRBV28 with TRBJ1-1, with D perhaps matching TRBD1 (6 bases). The CDR3 has 15 amino acids. V was clipped by 2 bases and J by 0 bases, with 10 bases between them. The germline V gene encodes CDR1 MDHEN and CDR2 SYDVKM. CDR3 amino acids: CASSLPRGLNTEAFF. The CDR3 coding sequence is TGTGCCAGCAGTTTACCCAGGGGTCTGAACACTGAAGCTTTCTTT.

This CDR3 reads CASSQHTQGFNQPQHF. DNA of the CDR3: TGCGCCAGCAGCCAACATACACAGGGTTTCAATCAGCCCCAGCATTTT. The V and J genes are TRBV4-1 and TRBJ1-5; perhaps TRBD1 as D (6 bases). Germline CDR1 is MGHRA and CDR2 is YSYEKL. The CDR3 length is 16 residues. V dropped 2 bases and J dropped 3 bases, with 14 bases sitting between them.

The chain combines TRBV7-2 with TRBJ2-7; D is unresolved. The CDR3 runs 13 residues. Trimming shortened V by 1 base and J by 3 bases, and 7 bases separated the two germline ends. Germline lookup yields CDR1 SGHTA and CDR2 FQGNSA. The DNA for the CDR3 is TGTGCCAGCAGCTTAGGCGGCCTCTACGAGCAGTACTTC. Protein sequence: CASSLGGLYEQYF.

This clone was observed a few times. The rearrangement uses TRBV6-1 and TRBJ1-5; no firm D call. V gave up 5 bases and J gave up 5 bases, with 13 bases separating them. CDR3 length equals 14 residues. Germline CDR1 reads MNHNS; CDR2 reads SASEGT. The CDR3 bases are TGTGCCAGCAGTTTCGACGGGAACTATCAGCCCCAGCATTTT. This translates into CASSFDGNYQPQHF.

This clone is a singleton in its sample. The genes are TRBV14 and TRBJ1-4; TRBD1 aligns across 7 bases. Trimming cost V 5 bases and J 3 bases; bases outside gene matches: 6. Germline V CDR1 and CDR2: SGHDN, FVKESK. This CDR3 spans 15 amino acids. The CDR3 coding sequence is TGTGCCAGCAGCTTTACCGGGACAGCTAATGAAAAACTGTTTTTT. This encodes CASSFTGTANEKLFF. The full variable domain, rest sourced from reference TRBV14 and TRBJ1-4, is EAGVTQFPSHSVIEKGQTVTLRCDPISGHDNLYWYRRVMGKEIKFLLHFVKESKQDESGMPNNRFLAERTGGTYSTLKVQPAELEDSGVYFCASSFTGTANEKLFFGSGTQLSVL.

V is TRBV11-2 and J is TRBJ1-3; D gene unclear. Per germline, CDR1 SGHAT and CDR2 FQNNGV. V was pared by 4 bases and J by 4 bases, with 8 bases between. The CDR3 contains 13 residues. CDR3 sequence reads: CASSSTPGNTIYF. For the CDR3, the DNA is TGTGCCAGCAGCTCAACGCCGGGAAACACCATATATTTT.

The chain carries TRBV29-1 and TRBJ2-7; possibly TRBD1 for D (5 bases). CDR1 and CDR2 from the germline V gene are SQVTM and ANQGSEA. The V end was cut by 5 bases, the J end by 9 bases, with 17 bases between. CDR3 size: 12 residues. CDR3 bases: TGCAGCGTTCGGACCTCAGGGTATGGGCAGTACTTC. Its protein is CSVRTSGYGQYF.

CDR3 sequence: CASSKQGGTEAFF. CDR3 sequence (DNA): TGTGCCAGCAGCAAACAGGGGGGCACTGAAGCTTTCTTT. The chain couples TRBV6-5 to TRBJ1-1; 8 nucleotides line up with TRBD1. J lost 4 bases, V lost 6 bases, and 4 bases had no gene match. CDR3 size: 13 residues. Per the germline V gene, CDR1 is MNHEY and CDR2 is SVGAGI.

J is TRBJ1-5 and V is TRBV19; TRBD1 is a possible D gene (6 bases). Germline V gene data show CDR1 as LNHDA and CDR2 as SQIVND (reference sequence). This CDR3 region has 17 residues. V shed 4 bases and J shed 6 bases, with 22 bases lying between them. The CDR3: CASSTGFGSLGGQPQHF. CDR3 bases: TGTGCCAGTAGTACAGGGTTTGGGAGCCTAGGGGGTCAGCCCCAGCATTTT.

This chain uses TRBV28 with TRBJ2-6, with 7 bases that match TRBD1. This CDR3 region has 18 residues. The germline gives CDR1 MDHEN, CDR2 SYDVKM. With 5 bases clipped from V and 3 bases from J, the junction kept 13 bases outside the gene matches. The CDR3 protein is CASSVFTIRGYGANVLTF. CDR3 nucleotides: TGTGCCAGCAGTGTCTTCACCATCAGGGGGTATGGGGCCAACGTCCTGACTTTC.